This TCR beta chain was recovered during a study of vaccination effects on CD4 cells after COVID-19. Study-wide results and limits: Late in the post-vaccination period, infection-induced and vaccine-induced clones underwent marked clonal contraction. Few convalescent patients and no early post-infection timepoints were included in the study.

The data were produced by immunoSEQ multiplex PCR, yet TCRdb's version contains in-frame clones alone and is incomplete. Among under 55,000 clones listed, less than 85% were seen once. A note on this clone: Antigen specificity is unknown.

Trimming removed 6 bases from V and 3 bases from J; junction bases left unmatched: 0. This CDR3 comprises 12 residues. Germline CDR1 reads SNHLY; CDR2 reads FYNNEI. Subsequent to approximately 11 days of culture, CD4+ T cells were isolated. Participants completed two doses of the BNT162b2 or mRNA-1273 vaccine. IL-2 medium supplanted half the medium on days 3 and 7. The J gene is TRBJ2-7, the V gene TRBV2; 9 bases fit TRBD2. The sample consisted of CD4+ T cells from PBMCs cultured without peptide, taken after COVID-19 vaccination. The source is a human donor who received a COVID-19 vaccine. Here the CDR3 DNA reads TGTGCCAGCAGACTAGCGGGCTACGAGCAGTACTTC. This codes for CASRLAGYEQYF.